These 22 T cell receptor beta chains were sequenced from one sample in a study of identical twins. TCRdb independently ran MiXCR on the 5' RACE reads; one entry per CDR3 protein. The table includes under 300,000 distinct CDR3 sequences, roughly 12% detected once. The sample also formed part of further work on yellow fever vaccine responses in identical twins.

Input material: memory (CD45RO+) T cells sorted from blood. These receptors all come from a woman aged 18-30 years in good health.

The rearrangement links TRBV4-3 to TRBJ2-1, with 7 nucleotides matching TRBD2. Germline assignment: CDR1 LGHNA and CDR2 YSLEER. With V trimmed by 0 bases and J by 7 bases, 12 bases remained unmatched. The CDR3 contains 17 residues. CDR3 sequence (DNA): TGCGCCAGCAGCCAAGATACAGGCGGCGGGAGAAGGAATGAGCAGTTCTTC. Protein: CASSQDTGGGRRNEQFF.

For the CDR3, the DNA is TGTGCCAGCAGCGCAGGGGCAGGGGGTAATTCACCCCTCCACTTT. Its protein is CASSAGAGGNSPLHF. The J gene is TRBJ1-6, the V gene TRBV7-9; 7 nucleotides match TRBD1. The germline gives CDR1 SEHNR, CDR2 FQNEAQ (reference sequence). The CDR3 contains 15 residues. The ends lost 5 bases at V and 6 bases at J; junction bases unmatched: 7.

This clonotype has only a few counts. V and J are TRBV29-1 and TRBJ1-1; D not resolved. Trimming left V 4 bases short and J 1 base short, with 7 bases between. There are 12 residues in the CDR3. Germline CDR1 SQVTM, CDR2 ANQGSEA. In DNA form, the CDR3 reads TGCAGCGTTGCCAGGCAGAACACTGAAGCTTTCTTT. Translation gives CSVARQNTEAFF.

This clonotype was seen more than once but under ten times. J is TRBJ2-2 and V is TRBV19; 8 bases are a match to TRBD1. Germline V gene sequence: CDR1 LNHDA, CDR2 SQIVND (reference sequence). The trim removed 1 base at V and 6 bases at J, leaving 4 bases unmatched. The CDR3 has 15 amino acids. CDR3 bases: TGTGCCAGTAGTATAGGCGGCAGGGGGCCCGGGGAGCTGTTTTTT. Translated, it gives CASSIGGRGPGELFF.

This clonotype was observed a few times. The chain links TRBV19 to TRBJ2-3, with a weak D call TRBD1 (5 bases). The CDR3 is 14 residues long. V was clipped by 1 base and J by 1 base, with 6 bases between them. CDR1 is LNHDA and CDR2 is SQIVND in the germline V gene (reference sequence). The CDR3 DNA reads TGTGCCAGTAGTATAGGCAGGGGCACAGATACGCAGTATTTT. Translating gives CASSIGRGTDTQYF.

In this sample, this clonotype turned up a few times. Here the CDR3 reads CASSPLRVLQNRMQFF. In DNA form, the CDR3 reads TGTGCCAGCAGTCCCCTGCGGGTGCTACAGAACCGCATGCAGTTCTTC. The chain is built from TRBV7-9 and TRBJ2-1, with a tentative D call TRBD2 (5 bases). V was cut by 6 bases and J by 12 bases, with 27 bases left in between. CDR1 SEHNR and CDR2 FQNEAQ come from the germline V gene (reference sequence). This CDR3 is built from 16 residues.

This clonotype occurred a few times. Here the CDR3 reads CASSSGIAGGRETQYF. As DNA, the CDR3 is TGTGCCAGCAGTTCGGGGATAGCGGGAGGACGAGAGACCCAGTACTTC. The chain couples TRBV27 to TRBJ2-5; 10 bases line up with TRBD2. The CDR3 runs to 16 residues. Germline V CDR1 and CDR2: MNHEY, SMNVEV (reference sequence). Trimming took 4 bases from V and 4 from J; bases not matched to a gene: 9.

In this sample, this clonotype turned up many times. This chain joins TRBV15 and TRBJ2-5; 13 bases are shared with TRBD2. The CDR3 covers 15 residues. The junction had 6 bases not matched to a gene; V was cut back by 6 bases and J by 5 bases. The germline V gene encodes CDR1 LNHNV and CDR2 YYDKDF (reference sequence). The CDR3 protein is CATSWTSGSGETQYF. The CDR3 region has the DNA TGTGCCACCAGTTGGACTAGCGGGAGTGGTGAGACCCAGTACTTC.

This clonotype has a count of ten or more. CDR3 residues: CASSALVTQETQYF. CDR3 in DNA: TGTGCCAGCAGCGCCCTAGTCACCCAAGAGACCCAGTACTTC. The chain has TRBV6-2 or TRBV6-3 and TRBJ2-5; unclear D gene. The V end was cut by 6 bases, the J end by 1 base, with 12 bases between. This CDR3 has 14 amino acids. Per the germline V gene, CDR1 is MNHEY and CDR2 is SVGEGT.

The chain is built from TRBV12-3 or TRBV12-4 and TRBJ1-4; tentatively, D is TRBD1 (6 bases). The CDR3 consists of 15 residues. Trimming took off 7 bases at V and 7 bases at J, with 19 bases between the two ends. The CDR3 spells CASTHLTGPTEKLFF. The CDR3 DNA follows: TGTGCCAGCACCCATTTGACAGGCCCGACTGAAAAACTGTTTTTT.

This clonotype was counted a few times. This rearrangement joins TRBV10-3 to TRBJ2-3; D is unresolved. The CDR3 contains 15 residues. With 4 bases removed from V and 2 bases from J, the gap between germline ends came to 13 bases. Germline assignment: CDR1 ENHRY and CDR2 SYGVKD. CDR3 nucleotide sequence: TGTGCCATCAGTGGGTCGGGTCGGAACACAGATACGCAGTATTTT. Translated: CAISGSGRNTDTQYF.

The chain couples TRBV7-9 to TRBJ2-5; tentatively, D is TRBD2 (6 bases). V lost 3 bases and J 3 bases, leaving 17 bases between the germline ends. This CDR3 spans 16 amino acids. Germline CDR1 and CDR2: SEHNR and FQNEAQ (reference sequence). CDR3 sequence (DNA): TGTGCCAGCAGCTTCTTACGCGGGACCGGAAAAGAGACCCAGTACTTC. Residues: CASSFLRGTGKETQYF.

CDR3 amino acids: CASSSLTSSEQFF. The DNA of the CDR3 is TGTGCCAGCAGTTCCCTGACTAGCAGTGAGCAGTTCTTC. The J gene is TRBJ2-1, the V gene TRBV12-3 or TRBV12-4; 7 bases fit TRBD2. The V segment lost 4 bases and the J segment 9 bases; nucleotides outside the gene matches: 6. The length of the CDR3 is 13 residues.

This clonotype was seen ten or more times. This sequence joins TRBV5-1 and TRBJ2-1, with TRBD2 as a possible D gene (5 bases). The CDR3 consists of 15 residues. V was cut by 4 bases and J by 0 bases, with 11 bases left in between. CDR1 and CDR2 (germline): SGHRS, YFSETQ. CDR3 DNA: TGCGCCAGCAGCCCAGGACTGGACTCCTACAATGAGCAGTTCTTC. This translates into CASSPGLDSYNEQFF.

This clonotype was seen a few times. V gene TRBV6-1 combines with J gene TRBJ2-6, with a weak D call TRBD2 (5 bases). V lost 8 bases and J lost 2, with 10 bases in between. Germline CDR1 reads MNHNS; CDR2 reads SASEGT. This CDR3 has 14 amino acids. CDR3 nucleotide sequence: TGTGCCAGCCTGGTGGAGGCTGGGGCCAACGTCCTGACTTTC. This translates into CASLVEAGANVLTF.

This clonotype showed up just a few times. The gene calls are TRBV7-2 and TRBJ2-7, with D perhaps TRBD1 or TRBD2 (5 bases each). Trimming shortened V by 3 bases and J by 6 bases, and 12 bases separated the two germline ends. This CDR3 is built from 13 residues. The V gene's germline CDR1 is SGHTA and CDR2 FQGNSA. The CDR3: CASSLVAGAEQYF. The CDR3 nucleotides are TGTGCCAGCAGCTTGGTGGCCGGGGCCGAGCAGTACTTC.

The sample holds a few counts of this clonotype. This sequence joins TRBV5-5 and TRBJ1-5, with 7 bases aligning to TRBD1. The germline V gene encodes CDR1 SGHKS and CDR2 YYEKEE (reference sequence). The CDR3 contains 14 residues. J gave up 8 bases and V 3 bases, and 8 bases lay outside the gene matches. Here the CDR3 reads CASSSTGSLEPQHF. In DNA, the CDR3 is TGTGCCAGCAGCTCGACAGGGTCCCTAGAGCCCCAGCATTTT. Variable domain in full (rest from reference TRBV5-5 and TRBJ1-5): DAGVTQSPTHLIKTRGQQVTLRCSPISGHKSVSWYQQVLGQGPQFIFQYYEKEERGRGNFPDRFSARQFPNYSSELNVNALLLGDSALYLCASSSTGSLEPQHFGDGTRLSIL.

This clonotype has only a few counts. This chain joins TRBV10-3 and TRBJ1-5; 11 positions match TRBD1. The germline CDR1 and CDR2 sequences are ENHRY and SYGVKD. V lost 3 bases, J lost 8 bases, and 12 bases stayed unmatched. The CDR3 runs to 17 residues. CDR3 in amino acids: CAISDQISRDRGEPQHF. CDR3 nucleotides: TGTGCCATCAGTGACCAAATATCCCGGGACAGGGGGGAGCCCCAGCATTTT.

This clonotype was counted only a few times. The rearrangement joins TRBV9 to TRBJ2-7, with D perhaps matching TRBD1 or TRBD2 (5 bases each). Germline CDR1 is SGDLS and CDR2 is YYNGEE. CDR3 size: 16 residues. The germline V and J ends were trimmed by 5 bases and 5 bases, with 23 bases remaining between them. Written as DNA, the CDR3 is TGTGCCAGCAGTACGGGAACCGGGACCAGGCGTAACGAGCAGTACTTC. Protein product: CASSTGTGTRRNEQYF. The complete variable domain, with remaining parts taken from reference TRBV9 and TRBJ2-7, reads DSGVTQTPKHLITATGQRVTLRCSPRSGDLSVYWYQQSLDQGLQFLIQYYNGEERAKGNILERFSAQQFPDLHSELNLSSLELGDSALYFCASSTGTGTRRNEQYFGPGTRLTVT.

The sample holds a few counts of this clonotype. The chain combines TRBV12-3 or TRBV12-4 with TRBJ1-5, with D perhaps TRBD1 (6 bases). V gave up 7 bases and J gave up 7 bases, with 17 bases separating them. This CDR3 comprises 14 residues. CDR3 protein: CASTLGGRGQPQHF. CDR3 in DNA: TGTGCCAGCACCCTGGGGGGGCGCGGGCAGCCCCAGCATTTT.

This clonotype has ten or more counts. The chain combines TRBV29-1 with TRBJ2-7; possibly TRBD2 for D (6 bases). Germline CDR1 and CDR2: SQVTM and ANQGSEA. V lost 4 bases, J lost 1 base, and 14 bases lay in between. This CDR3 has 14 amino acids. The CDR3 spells CSVGTGSKSYEQYF. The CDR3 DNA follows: TGCAGCGTTGGCACCGGGAGCAAATCCTACGAGCAGTACTTC.

CDR3 coding DNA: TGTGCCAGCTCACCACGACAGCTGGAAGGGGGTACGCAGTATTTT. Residues: CASSPRQLEGGTQYF. The chain uses TRBV18 and TRBJ2-3; weak D call: TRBD1 (6 bases). Germline V gene data show CDR1 as KGHSH and CDR2 as LQKENI. This CDR3 has 15 amino acids. The germline V and J ends were trimmed by 1 base and 8 bases, with 16 bases remaining between them.